This T cell receptor (beta chain) is from a study of blood T cell repertoires in COVID-19 (dated by TCRdb to 2018 to 2021). About the full investigation: The collaborator samples originated in the United States, Italy and Spain and spanned the acute and convalescent phases of COVID-19. The repertoires were released in a freely available public database intended as a resource for research on the immune response to SARS-CoV-2. The material from the prospective study consisted of cDNA or gDNA derived from T cells, B-cell-depleted T cells, or PBMCs. HLA class I and class II types, where available, came from metadata supplied by the sample provider rather than from assay-based typing. The samples were drawn from the first 160 participants of the ongoing ImmuneRACE study and from 1,254 subjects provided by 6 global collaborators. The sample metadata nearly always contained a de-identified subject ID, COVID-19 status, age in years and sex. Subjects who had been exposed to COVID-19, were actively infected with it, or had recovered from it provided the deeply sampled blood TCRbeta repertoires that made up the dataset.

Samples from volunteer blood donors who had recovered from COVID-19 were contributed by a second Seattle source. Whole blood was collected in K2EDTA tubes by collaborating institutions according to the institutions' own protocols. For TCRbeta analysis, collaborators shipped samples in one of three forms: frozen whole blood, isolated PBMCs, or DNA extracted from either of those sample types. Findings and caveats that apply to the study as a whole: How much clinical and demographic metadata was included differed by source and by participant, and the metadata was provided uncurated.

Trimmed from V: 3 bases; trimmed from J: 3 bases; junction bases lacking a gene match: 23. The CDR3 runs 22 residues from the cysteine to the phenylalanine. Left in the record is the CDR3 DNA by itself, 66 bases read in frame from the first base. Via the germline V gene, CDR1 is MDHEN and CDR2 SYDVKM. TCRbeta CDR3 regions were amplified from genomic DNA using the immunoSEQ Assay, a bias-controlled multiplex PCR. The authors' pipeline ran thus. The number of nucleated cells in each sample was estimated by amplification of reference gene primers within the assay. Sequence reads were collapsed and filtered to measure the absolute abundance of every unique TCRbeta CDR3 rearrangement. For each sample, productive Simpson clonality was calculated as the square root of Simpson's diversity index over productive rearrangements. As stored in TCRdb, this immuneACCESS dataset retains in-frame rearrangements with V and J assigned. A fraction of the clones does not appear; measured against another copy, unresolved V genes explain less than half of the discrepancy, and the remainder lacks a known reason. D and trimming were read from the DNA, whereas the V and J calls and clone size are those reported in that table. This sample has around 99,000 clones in its table, and about 78% of those were observed once. The ten largest clones add up to 8% to 9% of the sample.

A few counts support this clone. Its antigen is not yet known. No much larger clone exists at a distance of one base, and base qualities are not known. The sequence links TRBV28 to TRBJ2-3; TRBD2 lines up with 11 middle nucleotides. Input material: peripheral blood. The clonotype originates from a man aged 45-60 years who had recovered from COVID-19. The CDR3 region reads CASSFRTPPVASGRWVTDTQYF. The nucleotide sequence is given as TGTGCCAGCAGTTTTCGGACCCCACCCGTCGCTAGCGGGAGGTGGGTGACAGATACGCAGTATTTT.